This T cell receptor beta chain was sequenced in a study of long-term antiretroviral therapy in people with HIV. This was the immunoSEQ v3.0 assay at survey level. This table comes from immunoSEQ multiplex PCR, and its TCRdb copy is limited to in-frame clones, with some not included. The data contain approximately 47,000 clones, roughly 80% of them singletons. The sequenced sample was unsorted PBMCs, obtained 0.8 years after starting antiretroviral therapy. This receptor was taken from a woman aged 18-29 years with HIV.

The CDR3 sequence: CASSDLEAFGELFF. DNA for the CDR3: TGTGCCAGCAGTGATTTGGAGGCCTTCGGGGAGCTGTTTTTT. V usage is TRBV2 and J usage is TRBJ2-2; D possibly corresponds to TRBD2 (5 bases). Per germline, CDR1 SNHLY and CDR2 FYNNEI. V was trimmed by 3 bases and J by 7 bases, leaving 12 bases between them. This CDR3 is built from 14 residues. Complete variable domain (other parts from reference TRBV2 and TRBJ2-2): EPEVTQTPSHQVTQMGQEVILRCVPISNHLYFYWYRQILGQKVEFLVSFYNNEISEKSEIFDDQFSVERPDGSNFTLKIRSTKLEDSAMYFCASSDLEAFGELFFGEGSRLTVL.